Described below is a single TCR beta chain sequence and its context. This clonotype was counted between two and nine times. Its antigen has not been determined. The input lacks base qualities; no much larger clone sits a single base away. What this sample's treatment or condition label stands for: allogeneic hematopoietic cell transplantation with graft depleted of TCRalphabeta T cells and CD19 B cells. The children who served as transplant recipients had been given grafts of TCRalphabeta/CD19-depleted allogeneic hematopoietic cells. The data were obtained in a study of T-cell reconstitution after alpha-beta-depleted transplantation in children (dated by TCRdb to between 2015 and 2016). About the full investigation: Using TCR repertoire profiling, the study followed T-cell immune reconstitution in a quantitative way in children after TCRalphabeta/CD19-depleted allogeneic hematopoietic cell transplantation. Summary of the overall study and its limitations: Hyperexpanded clone frequencies declined over subsequent months; after one year, T-cell counts and TCRbeta diversity were mostly attributed to newly produced T cells. About two months after transplant, the apparently early recovery of alphabetaT-cell counts reportedly depended on just several hundred clones that had expanded rapidly and came from non-depleted graft cells. The high TCRbeta diversity at day 60 in some patients was ascribed to recipient T cells and intrathymic progenitors that had survived conditioning.

CDR1 and CDR2 (PRHDT, FYEKMQ) derive from the germline V gene (reference sequence). Spanning cysteine to phenylalanine, the CDR3 consists of 12 amino acids. CDR3 DNA is the only sequence kept; it has 36 bases, read in frame from the first base. V loses 6 bases, J loses 13 bases, and the germline ends lie 16 bases apart. Library method: PCR. The sequencer listed for this sample is Illumina HiSeq 2500. Molecular barcoding was employed in the preparation of TCR libraries, with unique molecular identifiers being used to normalize TCRbeta repertoire quantification. The public reads were quality trimmed at Q25 with fastp and then assembled into clones with MiXCR by TCRdb, keeping productive beta chains. Rows merge per CDR3 protein into single entries with the most common DNA and genes. The sample table lists around 190,000 distinct CDR3 sequences, under 8.5% of them with a count of one. Roughly 6% of the sample is in the top ten clones.

The receptor was derived from a boy aged 2-15 years with acute lymphoblastic leukemia, due to receive a stem cell transplant. The sequencing here drew on PBMCs, taken before TCRalphabeta/CD19-depleted stem cell transplant. This chain is built from TRBV13 and TRBJ2-1, with the D call tentatively TRBD1 or TRBD2, each fitting 7 bases. CDR3 loop: CASSSDREGQFF. The nucleotide sequence is given as TGTGCCAGCAGTTCAGACAGGGAGGGACAGTTCTTC. With the portions outside the CDR3 filled from the reference TRBV13 and TRBJ2-1 genes, the complete variable region becomes AAGVIQSPRHLIKEKRETATLKCYPIPRHDTVYWYQQGPGQDPQFLISFYEKMQSDKGSIPDRFSAQQFSDYHSELNMSSLELGDSALYFCASSSDREGQFFGPGTRLTVL.